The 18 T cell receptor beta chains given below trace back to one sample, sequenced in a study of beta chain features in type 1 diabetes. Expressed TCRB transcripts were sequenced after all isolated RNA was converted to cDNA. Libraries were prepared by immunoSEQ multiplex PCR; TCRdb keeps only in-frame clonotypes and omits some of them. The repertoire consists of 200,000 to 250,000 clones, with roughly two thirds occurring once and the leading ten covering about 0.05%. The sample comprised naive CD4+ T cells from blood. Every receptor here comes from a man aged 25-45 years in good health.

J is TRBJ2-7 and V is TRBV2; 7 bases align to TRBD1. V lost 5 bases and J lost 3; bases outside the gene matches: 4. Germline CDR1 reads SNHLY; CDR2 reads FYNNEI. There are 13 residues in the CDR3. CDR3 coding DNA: TGTGCCAGCAGTAGGGACAGACGCTACGAGCAGTACTTC. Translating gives CASSRDRRYEQYF.

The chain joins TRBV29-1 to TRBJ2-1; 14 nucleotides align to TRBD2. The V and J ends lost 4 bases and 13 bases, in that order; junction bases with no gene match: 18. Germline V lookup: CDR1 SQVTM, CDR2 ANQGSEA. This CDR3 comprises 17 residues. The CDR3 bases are TGCAGCGTTGCCGGGACATCGGGACTAGCGGGAGCCCTTCCCCAGTTCTTC. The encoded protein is CSVAGTSGLAGALPQFF.

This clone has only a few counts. The CDR3 loop reads CLITTEETQYF. CDR3 nucleotides: TGCCTCATAACGACTGAGGAGACCCAGTACTTC. This rearrangement joins TRBV29-1 to TRBJ2-5; no reliable D call. The CDR3 is made up of 11 amino acids. Looked up from germline, CDR1 is SQVTM and CDR2 is ANQGSEA.

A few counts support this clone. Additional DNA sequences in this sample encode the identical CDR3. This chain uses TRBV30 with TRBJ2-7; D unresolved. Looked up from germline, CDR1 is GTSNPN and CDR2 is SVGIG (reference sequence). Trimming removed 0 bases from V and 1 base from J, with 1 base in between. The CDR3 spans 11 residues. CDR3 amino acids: CAWSVSYEQYF. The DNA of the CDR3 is TGTGCCTGGAGTGTATCCTACGAGCAGTACTTC.

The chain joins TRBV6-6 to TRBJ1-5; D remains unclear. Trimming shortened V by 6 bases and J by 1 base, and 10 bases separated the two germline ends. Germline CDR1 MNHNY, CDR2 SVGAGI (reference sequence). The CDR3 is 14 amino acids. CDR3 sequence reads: CASSMTPSNQPQHF. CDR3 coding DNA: TGTGCCAGCAGCATGACACCGAGCAATCAGCCCCAGCATTTT.

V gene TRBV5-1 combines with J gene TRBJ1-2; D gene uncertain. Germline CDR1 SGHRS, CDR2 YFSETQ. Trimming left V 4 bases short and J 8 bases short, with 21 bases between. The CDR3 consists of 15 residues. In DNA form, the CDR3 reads TGCGCCAGCAGCAACCCATCGTCCGCTATGGAAGGCTACACCTTC. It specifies CASSNPSSAMEGYTF. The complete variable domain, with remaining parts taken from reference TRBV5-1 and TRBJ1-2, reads KAGVTQTPRYLIKTRGQQVTLSCSPISGHRSVSWYQQTPGQGLQFLFEYFSETQRNKGNFPGRFSGRQFSNSRSEMNVSTLELGDSALYLCASSNPSSAMEGYTFGSGTRLTVV.

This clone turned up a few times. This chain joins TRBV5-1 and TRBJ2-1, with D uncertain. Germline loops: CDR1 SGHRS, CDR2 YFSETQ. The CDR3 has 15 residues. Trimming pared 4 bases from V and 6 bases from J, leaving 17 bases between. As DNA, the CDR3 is TGCGCCAGCAGCCCACGGTTACAGATAGGCAATGAGCAGTTCTTC. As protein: CASSPRLQIGNEQFF.

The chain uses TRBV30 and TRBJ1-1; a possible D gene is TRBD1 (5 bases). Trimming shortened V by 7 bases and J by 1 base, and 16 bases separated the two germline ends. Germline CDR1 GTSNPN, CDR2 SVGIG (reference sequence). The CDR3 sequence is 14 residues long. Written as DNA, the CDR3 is TGTGCCTACAGAGCGACAGCCCCGAACACTGAAGCTTTCTTT. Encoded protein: CAYRATAPNTEAFF.

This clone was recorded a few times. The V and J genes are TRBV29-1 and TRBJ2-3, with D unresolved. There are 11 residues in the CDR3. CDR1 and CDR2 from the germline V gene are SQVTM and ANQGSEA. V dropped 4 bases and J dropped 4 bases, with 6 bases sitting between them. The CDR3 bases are TGCAGCGTTGGAGAGTCAGATACGCAGTATTTT. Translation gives CSVGESDTQYF.

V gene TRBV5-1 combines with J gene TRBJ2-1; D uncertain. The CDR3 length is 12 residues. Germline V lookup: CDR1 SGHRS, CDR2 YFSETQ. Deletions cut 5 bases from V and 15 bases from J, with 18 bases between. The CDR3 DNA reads TGCGCCAGCAGTTCCCAGAGCCTCCCCCTGTTCTTC. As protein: CASSSQSLPLFF.

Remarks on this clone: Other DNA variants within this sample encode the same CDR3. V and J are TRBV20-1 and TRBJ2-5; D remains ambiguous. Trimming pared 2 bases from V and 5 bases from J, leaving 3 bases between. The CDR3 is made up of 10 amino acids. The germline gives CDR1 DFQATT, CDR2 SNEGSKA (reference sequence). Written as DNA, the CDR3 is TGCAGTGCTAGATCGGAGACCCAGTACTTC. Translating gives CSARSETQYF.

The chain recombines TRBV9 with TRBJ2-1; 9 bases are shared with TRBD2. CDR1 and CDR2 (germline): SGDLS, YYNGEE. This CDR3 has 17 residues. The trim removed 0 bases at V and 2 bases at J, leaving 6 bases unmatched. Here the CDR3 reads CASSVEASGATYNEQFF. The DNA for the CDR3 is TGTGCCAGCAGCGTAGAAGCTAGCGGGGCAACCTACAATGAGCAGTTCTTC.

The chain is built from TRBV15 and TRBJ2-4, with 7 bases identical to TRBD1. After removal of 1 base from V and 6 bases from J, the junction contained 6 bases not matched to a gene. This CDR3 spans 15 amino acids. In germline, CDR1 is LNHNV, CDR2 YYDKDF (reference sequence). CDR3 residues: CATSRGGGERNIQYF. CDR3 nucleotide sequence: TGTGCCACCAGCAGAGGAGGGGGCGAGAGAAACATTCAGTACTTC. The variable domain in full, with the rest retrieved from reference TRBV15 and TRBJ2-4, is DAMVIQNPRYQVTQFGKPVTLSCSQTLNHNVMYWYQQKSSQAPKLLFHYYDKDFNNEADTPDNFQSRRPNTSFCFLDIRSPGLGDTAMYLCATSRGGGERNIQYFGAGTRLSVL.

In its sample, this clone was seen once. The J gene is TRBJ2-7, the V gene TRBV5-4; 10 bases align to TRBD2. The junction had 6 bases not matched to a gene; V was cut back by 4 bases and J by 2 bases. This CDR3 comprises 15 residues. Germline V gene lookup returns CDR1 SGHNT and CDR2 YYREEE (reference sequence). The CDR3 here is CASSATSGRAYEQYF. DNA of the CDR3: TGTGCCAGCAGCGCGACTAGCGGGCGCGCCTACGAGCAGTACTTC.

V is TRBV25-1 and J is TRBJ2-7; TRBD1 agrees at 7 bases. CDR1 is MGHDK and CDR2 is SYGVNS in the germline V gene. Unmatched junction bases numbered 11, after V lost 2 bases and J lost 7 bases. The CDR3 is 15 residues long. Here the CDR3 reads CASSEDPRQGGEQYF. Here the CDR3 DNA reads TGTGCCAGCAGTGAAGATCCGAGACAGGGTGGAGAGCAGTACTTC.

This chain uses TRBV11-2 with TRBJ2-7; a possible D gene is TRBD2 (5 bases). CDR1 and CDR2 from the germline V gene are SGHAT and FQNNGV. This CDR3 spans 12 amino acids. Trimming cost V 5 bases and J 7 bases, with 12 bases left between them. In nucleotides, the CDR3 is TGTGCCAGCAGCAGACTATCCGGAGAGCAGTACTTC. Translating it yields CASSRLSGEQYF.

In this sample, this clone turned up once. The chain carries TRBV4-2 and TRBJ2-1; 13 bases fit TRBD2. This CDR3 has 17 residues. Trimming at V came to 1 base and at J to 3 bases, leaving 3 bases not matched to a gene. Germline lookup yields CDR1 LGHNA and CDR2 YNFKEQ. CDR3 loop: CASSQVWTSGGYNEQFF. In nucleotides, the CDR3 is TGTGCCAGCAGCCAAGTCTGGACTAGCGGGGGCTACAATGAGCAGTTCTTC.

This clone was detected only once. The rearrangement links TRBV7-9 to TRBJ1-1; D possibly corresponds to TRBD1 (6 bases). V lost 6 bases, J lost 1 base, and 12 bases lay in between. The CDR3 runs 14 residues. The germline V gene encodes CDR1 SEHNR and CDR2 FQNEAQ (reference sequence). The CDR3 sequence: CASSTDRTNTEAFF. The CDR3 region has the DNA TGTGCCAGCAGTACAGACAGGACGAACACTGAAGCTTTCTTT. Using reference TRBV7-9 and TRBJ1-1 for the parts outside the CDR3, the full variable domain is DTGVSQNPRHKITKRGQNVTFRCDPISEHNRLYWYRQTLGQGPEFLTYFQNEAQLEKSRLLSDRFSAERPKGSFSTLEIQRTEQGDSAMYLCASSTDRTNTEAFFGQGTRLTVV.